This is a list of T cell receptor beta chains from one sample in a study of T cell repertoires in cytomegalovirus infection. TCRdb analysed the reads with MiXCR anew, one entry per CDR3 protein. The data contain about 310,000 distinct CDR3 sequences, 20% to 25% of them singletons. Their antigens are not known. The material sequenced was cultured PBMCs, taken from culture after CMV antigen stimulation. The source is a human donor in good health (CMV status not recorded). Some clones in this sample may be carry-over from other donors' samples. CDR3s include the opening cysteine and the closing phenylalanine or tryptophan. Each record gives: D gene, J gene, clone size, V gene, CDR3 protein, CDR3 DNA. A D gene is named only where the DNA matches it firmly. Size values are once, few and many counts, or a class for expanded clones, and some rows have none.

d_gene: .
j_gene: TRBJ2-1
abundance: .
v_gene: TRBV20-1
CDR3aa: CSATASRPGLPYNEQFF
CDR3nt: TGCAGTGCGACAGCTTCTCGCCCGGGACTTCCTTACAATGAGCAGTTCTTC

d_gene: TRBD2
j_gene: TRBJ2-1
abundance: .
v_gene: TRBV2
CDR3aa: CASSFASGRKNEQFF
CDR3nt: TGTGCCAGCAGTTTCGCTAGCGGGAGAAAGAATGAGCAGTTCTTC

d_gene: .
j_gene: TRBJ1-1
abundance: few
v_gene: TRBV20-1
CDR3aa: CSASRTLNTEAFF
CDR3nt: TGCAGTGCTAGTCGGACGCTGAACACTGAAGCTTTCTTT

d_gene: TRBD2
j_gene: TRBJ2-2
abundance: .
v_gene: TRBV6-2/TRBV6-3
CDR3aa: CASTPSGRSTGELFF
CDR3nt: TGTGCCAGCACCCCGAGCGGGAGAAGCACCGGGGAGCTGTTTTTT

d_gene: TRBD2
j_gene: TRBJ2-3
abundance: .
v_gene: TRBV20-1
CDR3aa: CSARGGGTSESSTDTQYF
CDR3nt: TGCAGTGCTAGAGGGGGCGGGACTAGCGAGAGCAGCACAGATACGCAGTATTTT

d_gene: TRBD2
j_gene: TRBJ2-1
abundance: .
v_gene: TRBV7-3
CDR3aa: CASSLLGTSGGSYNEQFF
CDR3nt: TGTGCCAGCAGCTTACTTGGGACTAGCGGGGGCTCCTACAATGAGCAGTTCTTC

d_gene: .
j_gene: TRBJ2-5
abundance: once
v_gene: TRBV20-1
CDR3aa: CSARVRQGGETQYF
CDR3nt: TGCAGTGCTAGAGTGAGGCAGGGTGGAGAGACCCAGTACTTC

d_gene: .
j_gene: TRBJ2-2
abundance: .
v_gene: TRBV7-2
CDR3aa: CASTLGRTNTGELFF
CDR3nt: TGTGCCAGCACTCTCGGGCGGACGAACACCGGGGAGCTGTTTTTT

d_gene: .
j_gene: TRBJ1-5
abundance: .
v_gene: TRBV20-1
CDR3aa: CSARSPRLLNQPQHF
CDR3nt: TGCAGTGCTAGAAGCCCCAGACTACTCAATCAGCCCCAGCATTTT

d_gene: .
j_gene: TRBJ2-2
abundance: few
v_gene: TRBV9
CDR3aa: CASSVGVRSRAGELFF
CDR3nt: TGTGCCAGCAGCGTAGGAGTCCGGTCAAGGGCTGGGGAGCTGTTTTTT

d_gene: TRBD1
j_gene: TRBJ1-2
abundance: few
v_gene: TRBV12-3/TRBV12-4
CDR3aa: CASSLRDSPTANYGYTF
CDR3nt: TGTGCCAGCAGTTTACGGGACAGCCCCACCGCTAACTATGGCTACACCTTC

d_gene: TRBD2
j_gene: TRBJ2-3
abundance: few
v_gene: TRBV12-3/TRBV12-4
CDR3aa: CASRSGLAGVSDTQYF
CDR3nt: TGTGCCAGCAGGTCAGGACTAGCGGGAGTTTCAGATACGCAGTATTTT

d_gene: TRBD1
j_gene: TRBJ1-4
abundance: .
v_gene: TRBV10-3
CDR3aa: CATRTGNEKLFF
CDR3nt: TGTGCCACCCGGACAGGGAATGAAAAACTGTTTTTT

d_gene: TRBD2
j_gene: TRBJ2-1
abundance: .
v_gene: TRBV7-6
CDR3aa: CASSSSTSGANNEQFF
CDR3nt: TGTGCCAGCAGCTCTTCGACTAGCGGGGCGAACAATGAGCAGTTCTTC

d_gene: TRBD2
j_gene: TRBJ2-3
abundance: .
v_gene: TRBV12-3/TRBV12-4
CDR3aa: CASSPAISGADTQYF
CDR3nt: TGTGCCAGCAGCCCAGCGATTAGCGGGGCAGATACGCAGTATTTT

d_gene: TRBD2
j_gene: TRBJ2-1
abundance: few
v_gene: TRBV19
CDR3aa: CASSGGTSGRNEQFF
CDR3nt: TGTGCCAGTAGTGGGGGGACTAGCGGGAGGAATGAGCAGTTCTTC

d_gene: TRBD2
j_gene: TRBJ2-3
abundance: many
v_gene: TRBV7-7
CDR3aa: CASSFRAGADTQYF
CDR3nt: TGTGCTAGCAGCTTTCGAGCGGGAGCAGATACGCAGTATTTT

d_gene: .
j_gene: TRBJ2-5
abundance: many
v_gene: TRBV7-2
CDR3aa: CASSLGRVETQYF
CDR3nt: TGTGCCAGCAGCTTAGGCAGGGTCGAGACCCAGTACTTC

d_gene: .
j_gene: TRBJ2-3
abundance: .
v_gene: TRBV24-1
CDR3aa: CATSASPSTDTQYF
CDR3nt: TGTGCCACCAGTGCCAGCCCTAGCACAGATACGCAGTATTTT

d_gene: TRBD2
j_gene: TRBJ2-7
abundance: .
v_gene: TRBV27
CDR3aa: CASSPSSGNTIYEQYF
CDR3nt: TGTGCCAGCAGTCCCTCTAGCGGGAATACCATCTACGAGCAGTACTTC

d_gene: .
j_gene: TRBJ1-1
abundance: few
v_gene: TRBV19
CDR3aa: CASSIRNTEAFF
CDR3nt: TGTGCCAGTAGTATCAGGAACACTGAAGCTTTCTTT

d_gene: TRBD1
j_gene: TRBJ2-5
abundance: .
v_gene: TRBV30
CDR3aa: CAWSLGQGKETQYF
CDR3nt: TGTGCCTGGAGTCTGGGACAGGGAAAAGAGACCCAGTACTTC

d_gene: .
j_gene: TRBJ2-5
abundance: .
v_gene: TRBV4-1
CDR3aa: CASSPREVKETQYF
CDR3nt: TGCGCCAGCAGCCCACGAGAGGTAAAGGAGACCCAGTACTTC

d_gene: .
j_gene: TRBJ2-6
abundance: many
v_gene: TRBV7-2
CDR3aa: CASSTTRGRSGANVLTF
CDR3nt: TGTGCCAGCAGCACAACCAGGGGCAGATCTGGGGCCAACGTCCTGACTTTC

d_gene: TRBD1
j_gene: TRBJ1-6
abundance: .
v_gene: TRBV20-1
CDR3aa: CSATGGQGRVPLHF
CDR3nt: TGCAGTGCTACCGGGGGACAGGGGCGGGTGCCCCTCCACTTT

d_gene: .
j_gene: TRBJ1-2
abundance: .
v_gene: TRBV19
CDR3aa: CASSPFRAHYGYTF
CDR3nt: TGTGCCAGTAGCCCTTTCAGGGCCCACTATGGCTACACCTTC

d_gene: .
j_gene: TRBJ2-1
abundance: few
v_gene: TRBV19
CDR3aa: CASSKTRDFYNEQFF
CDR3nt: TGTGCCAGTAGCAAAACCCGGGACTTTTACAATGAGCAGTTCTTC

d_gene: TRBD1
j_gene: TRBJ1-1
abundance: few
v_gene: TRBV12-3/TRBV12-4
CDR3aa: CASSPSGTREQGAFF
CDR3nt: TGTGCCAGCAGTCCCTCCGGGACACGCGAACAGGGGGCTTTCTTT

d_gene: TRBD1
j_gene: TRBJ1-2
abundance: .
v_gene: TRBV6-2/TRBV6-3
CDR3aa: CASNPGQGYGYTF
CDR3nt: TGTGCCAGCAACCCGGGACAGGGGTATGGCTACACCTTC

d_gene: .
j_gene: TRBJ1-1
abundance: few
v_gene: TRBV9
CDR3aa: CASSVMGDTEAFF
CDR3nt: TGTGCCAGCAGCGTAATGGGGGACACTGAAGCTTTCTTT

d_gene: .
j_gene: TRBJ2-7
abundance: .
v_gene: TRBV7-2
CDR3aa: CASSVAGREQYF
CDR3nt: TGTGCCAGCAGTGTGGCTGGGCGGGAGCAGTACTTC

d_gene: .
j_gene: TRBJ2-3
abundance: .
v_gene: TRBV7-2
CDR3aa: CASSFGATDTQYF
CDR3nt: TGTGCCAGCAGCTTCGGGGCCACAGATACGCAGTATTTT

d_gene: .
j_gene: TRBJ2-5
abundance: .
v_gene: TRBV19
CDR3aa: CASSINQRGTQYF
CDR3nt: TGTGCCAGTAGTATTAACCAGAGAGGGACCCAGTACTTC

d_gene: .
j_gene: TRBJ2-2
abundance: many
v_gene: TRBV7-2
CDR3aa: CASSFDSDTGELFF
CDR3nt: TGTGCCAGCAGCTTTGACAGTGACACCGGGGAGCTGTTTTTT

d_gene: .
j_gene: TRBJ2-1
abundance: many
v_gene: TRBV27
CDR3aa: CASRGVVDEQFF
CDR3nt: TGTGCCAGCAGGGGAGTTGTGGATGAGCAGTTCTTC

d_gene: .
j_gene: TRBJ1-6
abundance: .
v_gene: TRBV5-1
CDR3aa: CASSLDGGHSPLHF
CDR3nt: TGCGCCAGCAGCTTGGATGGGGGACATTCACCCCTCCACTTT

d_gene: TRBD2
j_gene: TRBJ2-1
abundance: .
v_gene: TRBV19
CDR3aa: CASSSQGREPYNEQFF
CDR3nt: TGTGCCAGTAGTAGCCAAGGGCGGGAGCCTTACAATGAGCAGTTCTTC

d_gene: TRBD1
j_gene: TRBJ1-5
abundance: few
v_gene: TRBV7-8
CDR3aa: CASSIEDRGQPQHF
CDR3nt: TGTGCCAGCAGCATAGAGGACAGGGGTCAGCCCCAGCATTTT

d_gene: TRBD2
j_gene: TRBJ2-7
abundance: .
v_gene: TRBV24-1
CDR3aa: CATSDGLAVPPFEQYF
CDR3nt: TGTGCCACCAGTGATGGACTAGCGGTCCCTCCTTTCGAGCAGTACTTC

d_gene: .
j_gene: TRBJ2-7
abundance: few
v_gene: TRBV20-1
CDR3aa: CSASSSGEQYF
CDR3nt: TGCAGTGCTAGTTCGAGCGGCGAGCAGTACTTC

d_gene: .
j_gene: TRBJ1-5
abundance: .
v_gene: TRBV12-5
CDR3aa: CASGGYSNQPQHF
CDR3nt: TGTGCTAGTGGGGGGTATAGCAATCAGCCCCAGCATTTT

d_gene: .
j_gene: TRBJ2-1
abundance: .
v_gene: TRBV6-2/TRBV6-3
CDR3aa: CASSQGLHPRAEQFF
CDR3nt: TGTGCCAGCAGCCAGGGACTTCATCCTCGGGCTGAGCAGTTCTTC

d_gene: .
j_gene: TRBJ2-2
abundance: .
v_gene: TRBV4-1
CDR3aa: CASSSRPGTNTGELFF
CDR3nt: TGCGCCAGCAGCTCGCGGCCAGGGACTAACACCGGGGAGCTGTTTTTT

d_gene: .
j_gene: TRBJ2-7
abundance: few
v_gene: TRBV9
CDR3aa: CASSGGTGRGEQYF
CDR3nt: TGTGCCAGCAGCGGGGGGACGGGGCGAGGCGAGCAGTACTTC

d_gene: .
j_gene: TRBJ1-2
abundance: many
v_gene: TRBV6-1
CDR3aa: CASRNLGAGAFGYTF
CDR3nt: TGTGCAAGTAGAAATCTCGGGGCAGGGGCCTTCGGCTACACCTTC

d_gene: TRBD1
j_gene: TRBJ2-2
abundance: few
v_gene: TRBV7-2
CDR3aa: CASSYQTGPTGELFF
CDR3nt: TGTGCCAGCAGCTACCAGACAGGGCCCACCGGGGAGCTGTTTTTT

d_gene: .
j_gene: TRBJ2-5
abundance: .
v_gene: TRBV5-4
CDR3aa: CASSLTGRGQETQYF
CDR3nt: TGTGCCAGCAGCTTGACCGGGCGGGGCCAAGAGACCCAGTACTTC

d_gene: .
j_gene: TRBJ2-6
abundance: .
v_gene: TRBV27
CDR3aa: CASSHGANVLTF
CDR3nt: TGTGCCAGCAGTCATGGGGCCAACGTCCTGACTTTC

d_gene: TRBD1
j_gene: TRBJ1-1
abundance: few
v_gene: TRBV5-1
CDR3aa: CASSRGQGEGATFF
CDR3nt: TGCGCCAGCAGCCGTGGACAGGGGGAAGGGGCGACTTTCTTT

d_gene: TRBD2
j_gene: TRBJ2-2
abundance: many
v_gene: TRBV7-2
CDR3aa: CASRVTSGSGELFF
CDR3nt: TGTGCCAGCAGGGTGACTAGCGGGTCCGGGGAGCTGTTTTTT

d_gene: .
j_gene: TRBJ1-1
abundance: .
v_gene: TRBV14
CDR3aa: CASSQEGTFGQKNTEAFF
CDR3nt: TGTGCCAGCAGCCAAGAGGGGACTTTTGGACAAAAGAACACTGAAGCTTTCTTT

d_gene: TRBD2
j_gene: TRBJ2-5
abundance: .
v_gene: TRBV4-1
CDR3aa: CASSQGGLAGGYQETQYF
CDR3nt: TGCGCCAGCAGCCAAGGAGGACTAGCGGGAGGGTACCAAGAGACCCAGTACTTC

d_gene: .
j_gene: TRBJ2-7
abundance: .
v_gene: TRBV27
CDR3aa: CATSQGGEQYF
CDR3nt: TGTGCCACCTCCCAGGGCGGTGAGCAGTACTTC

d_gene: TRBD1
j_gene: TRBJ1-5
abundance: .
v_gene: TRBV6-6
CDR3aa: CASSLLGTGVNQPQHF
CDR3nt: TGTGCCAGCAGTCTACTCGGGACAGGGGTCAATCAGCCCCAGCATTTT

d_gene: .
j_gene: TRBJ2-3
abundance: many
v_gene: TRBV7-9
CDR3aa: CASSPRGLWTDTQYF
CDR3nt: TGTGCCAGCAGCCCTCGAGGCCTGTGGACAGATACGCAGTATTTT

d_gene: .
j_gene: TRBJ1-6
abundance: .
v_gene: TRBV7-2
CDR3aa: CASSLASAGGNSPLHF
CDR3nt: TGTGCCAGCAGCTTAGCCTCAGCCGGGGGAAATTCACCCCTCCACTTT

d_gene: .
j_gene: TRBJ2-1
abundance: many
v_gene: TRBV7-9
CDR3aa: CASSYSYNEQFF
CDR3nt: TGTGCCAGCAGCTACAGTTACAATGAGCAGTTCTTC